Reported below is one TCR beta chain. Assay used: immunoSEQ multiplex PCR; TCRdb lists only in-frame clones, some missing. The sample holds around 690,000 clones, about 90% seen once. Those who donated were healthy HIV-negative adults, with no recent acute infections or vaccinations reported. All the donors were Caucasian adults who lived in Nashville, Tennessee. The data were obtained in a study of shared clonotypes between healthy human individuals. Per the germline V gene, CDR1 is SGHRS and CDR2 is YFSETQ. The CDR3 has 13 amino acids. V lost 4 bases, J lost 5 bases, and 12 bases lay in between. Sequences were obtained from memory CD8+ T cells from PBMCs. Subset here: CD45RO+ cells pooled with CCR7-negative TemRA cells. This chain uses TRBV5-1 with TRBJ2-5, with no clear D. This clonotype originated in a man aged 18 to 30 in good health. Some clones in this sample may be carry-over from other donors' samples. CDR3 sequence reads: CASSAPPPETQYF. In DNA form, the CDR3 reads TGCGCCAGCAGCGCACCCCCCCCGGAGACCCAGTACTTC.